These 26 T cell receptor beta chains came from one sample sequenced in a study of blood T cell repertoires in COVID-19. Measured with immunoSEQ multiplex PCR; TCRdb has only the in-frame clones, and not every one. The sample holds approximately 290,000 clones, roughly 90% seen once. Sequencing input: peripheral blood. Receptor source: a woman in her twenties or thirties with COVID-19, enrolled during active disease.

With respect to this clone: Possible read error: a much larger clone is one base away. The chain recombines TRBV10-3 with TRBJ2-1; 9 positions match TRBD1. This CDR3 comprises 12 residues. V trimming: 10 bases; J trimming: 5 bases; junction bases outside the gene matches: 3. Per the germline V gene, CDR1 is ENHRY and CDR2 is SYGVKD. DNA for the CDR3: TGTGCCACCGGGACAGGGAACAATGAGCAGTTCTTC. It codes for CATGTGNNEQFF.

The chain has TRBV7-9 and TRBJ2-7; D gene ambiguous. The CDR3 sequence is 14 residues long. Germline CDR1 is SEHNR and CDR2 is FQNEAQ (reference sequence). Between the trimmed V and J ends, which lost 1 base and 7 bases, there was a span of 14 bases. CDR3 region: CASSLDRVPWEQYF. The CDR3 bases are TGTGCCAGCAGCTTAGACCGGGTCCCTTGGGAGCAGTACTTC. The full variable domain, rest sourced from reference TRBV7-9 and TRBJ2-7, is DTGVSQNPRHKITKRGQNVTFRCDPISEHNRLYWYRQTLGQGPEFLTYFQNEAQLEKSRLLSDRFSAERPKGSFSTLEIQRTEQGDSAMYLCASSLDRVPWEQYFGPGTRLTVT.

The CDR3 DNA follows: TGCGCCAGCAGCTTGGAAGCGGTGAACACTGAAGCTTTCTTT. This codes for CASSLEAVNTEAFF. The chain carries TRBV5-1 and TRBJ1-1, with D unresolved. Trimming removed 0 bases at V and 0 bases at J, with 6 bases between. Per the germline V gene, CDR1 is SGHRS and CDR2 is YFSETQ. The CDR3 length is 14 residues.

The chain recombines TRBV9 with TRBJ1-1, with TRBD1 as a possible D gene (5 bases). V lost 4 bases to trimming and J lost 0 bases, with 13 bases between them. The length of the CDR3 is 15 residues. Germline loops: CDR1 SGDLS, CDR2 YYNGEE. CDR3 loop: CASSPMTDLNTEAFF. The CDR3 DNA sequence: TGTGCCAGCAGCCCCATGACAGACCTGAACACTGAAGCTTTCTTT.

The chain carries TRBV3-1 (or the pseudogene TRBV3-2) and TRBJ2-1, with 9 positions matching TRBD2. This CDR3 region has 16 residues. V was pared by 1 base and J by 3 bases, with 4 bases of the junction left unmatched. Germline V gene lookup returns CDR1 LGHDT and CDR2 YNNKEL (reference sequence). CDR3 loop: CASSQVPSGIYNEQFF. Written as DNA, the CDR3 is TGTGCCAGCAGCCAAGTTCCTAGCGGGATCTACAATGAGCAGTTCTTC.

The gene calls are TRBV11-3 and TRBJ2-3, with 11 bases fitting TRBD2. CDR1 is SGHNT, CDR2 YENEEA, per germline. The CDR3 runs to 16 residues. V was pared by 5 bases and J by 2 bases, with 6 bases of the junction left unmatched. This chain's CDR3 is CASSASTSGNTDTQYF. Here the CDR3 DNA reads TGTGCCAGCAGCGCTTCGACTAGCGGGAACACAGATACGCAGTATTTT.

V and J are TRBV27 and TRBJ1-2; tentative D call: TRBD1 (5 bases). The V gene lost 8 bases and the J gene lost 7 bases, with 26 bases spanning the gap. The CDR3 is made up of 16 amino acids. Germline CDR1 MNHEY, CDR2 SMNVEV (reference sequence). CDR3 DNA: TGTGCCAGCTCGGCGTCCCCAGGGAACCCTTCACTTGGCTACACCTTC. It specifies CASSASPGNPSLGYTF.

The chain couples TRBV5-1 to TRBJ1-1; 7 bases fit TRBD1. Germline CDR1 SGHRS, CDR2 YFSETQ. CDR3 length: 14 amino acids. V trimming: 0 bases; J trimming: 4 bases; junction bases outside the gene matches: 3. Written as DNA, the CDR3 is TGCGCCAGCAGCTTGGGGGACAGATTCACTGAAGCTTTCTTT. As protein: CASSLGDRFTEAFF.

The rearrangement uses TRBV19 and TRBJ2-1; 9 positions match TRBD2. Germline V gene data show CDR1 as LNHDA and CDR2 as SQIVND (reference sequence). With 3 bases clipped from V and 15 bases from J, the junction kept 6 bases outside the gene matches. This CDR3 is 12 amino acids long. The CDR3 sequence: CASSIAGGPGFF. The CDR3 DNA is TGTGCCAGTAGTATCGCGGGAGGGCCGGGGTTCTTC. The full variable domain, with the rest looked up from reference TRBV19 and TRBJ2-1, is DGGITQSPKYLFRKEGQNVTLSCEQNLNHDAMYWYRQDPGQGLRLIYYSQIVNDFQKGDIAEGYSVSREKKESFPLTVTSAQKNPTAFYLCASSIAGGPGFFGPGTRLTVL.

This clone was counted only a few times. The chain carries TRBV7-7 and TRBJ2-2; no firm D call. The CDR3 covers 13 residues. Germline CDR1 SSHAT, CDR2 FNYEAQ (reference sequence). V lost 4 bases and J lost 3, with 6 bases in between. CDR3 in amino acids: CASSYSYTGELFF. CDR3 bases: TGTGCCAGCAGCTACAGTTACACCGGGGAGCTGTTTTTT.

Details on this clone: This sample includes further DNA sequences coding for the same CDR3. This chain connects TRBV5-4 to TRBJ1-1; 7 bases line up with TRBD1. In germline, CDR1 is SGHNT, CDR2 YYREEE (reference sequence). This CDR3 is built from 14 residues. The V gene end was trimmed by 4 bases and the J gene end by 1 base; junction bases not matched to a gene: 4. In nucleotides, the CDR3 is TGTGCCAGCAGCCTGGGACAGAGGAACACTGAAGCTTTCTTT. It is translated as CASSLGQRNTEAFF. Together with reference TRBV5-4 and TRBJ1-1, the CDR3 gives the full variable domain: ETGVTQSPTHLIKTRGQQVTLRCSSQSGHNTVSWYQQALGQGPQFIFQYYREEENGRGNFPPRFSGLQFPNYSSELNVNALELDDSALYLCASSLGQRNTEAFFGQGTRLTVV.

This chain uses TRBV28 with TRBJ1-5; 9 nucleotides agree with TRBD1. Germline CDR1 and CDR2: MDHEN and SYDVKM. This CDR3 comprises 15 residues. J lost 6 bases, V lost 3 bases, and 6 bases had no gene match. DNA for the CDR3: TGTGCCAGCAGTTTTTCCGGACAGGGGATTCAGCCCCAGCATTTT. Amino acids: CASSFSGQGIQPQHF.

This clone appeared a single time. The CDR3 DNA sequence: TGCGCCAGCAGCCGCCGGGGCTCCTACGAGCAGTACTTC. This encodes CASSRRGSYEQYF. V and J are TRBV4-1 and TRBJ2-7; weak D call: TRBD2 (5 bases). This CDR3 has 13 residues. Trimming removed 4 bases from V and 0 bases from J, with 7 bases in between. Germline V lookup: CDR1 MGHRA, CDR2 YSYEKL.

This clone has a handful of counts. The chain has TRBV6-6 and TRBJ1-6; D not certain. Germline assignment: CDR1 MNHNY and CDR2 SVGAGI (reference sequence). Trimming took off 4 bases at V and 3 bases at J, with 10 bases between the two ends. There are 15 residues in the CDR3. The CDR3 sequence is CASSLTGSYNSPLHF. CDR3 DNA: TGTGCCAGCAGTTTAACGGGGAGCTATAATTCACCCCTCCACTTT.

The rearrangement links TRBV30 to TRBJ1-2; D not resolved. Germline V gives CDR1 GTSNPN, CDR2 SVGIG (reference sequence). Deletions cut 3 bases from V and 7 bases from J, with 12 bases between. The CDR3 consists of 12 residues. Here the CDR3 DNA reads TGTGCCTGGAGCGAGAGGGTGGCTGGCTACACCTTC. The encoded protein is CAWSERVAGYTF.

The chain joins TRBV5-1 to TRBJ2-5; a possible D gene is TRBD1 (6 bases). CDR3 length: 16 residues. CDR1 is SGHRS, CDR2 YFSETQ, per germline. The V end lost 0 bases, the J end lost 4 bases, and 16 bases lay between the germline ends. CDR3 loop: CASSLAGVLSRETQYF. CDR3 DNA sequence: TGCGCCAGCAGCTTGGCAGGGGTTCTTAGTCGAGAGACCCAGTACTTC.

The chain employs TRBV2 and TRBJ1-5, with 9 bases that match TRBD1. The J segment lost 3 bases and the V segment lost 2 bases, leaving 11 bases of the junction unmatched. The CDR3 extends over 18 amino acids. Looked up from germline, CDR1 is SNHLY and CDR2 is FYNNEI. The CDR3 region has the DNA TGTGCCAGCAGTGAATTTGGCCCCGGGACAGGGATCAATCAGCCCCAGCATTTT. This encodes CASSEFGPGTGINQPQHF. Together with reference TRBV2 and TRBJ1-5, the CDR3 gives the full variable domain: EPEVTQTPSHQVTQMGQEVILRCVPISNHLYFYWYRQILGQKVEFLVSFYNNEISEKSEIFDDQFSVERPDGSNFTLKIRSTKLEDSAMYFCASSEFGPGTGINQPQHFGDGTRLSIL.

This chain links TRBV28 with TRBJ2-7; the match to TRBD2 covers 7 bases. The ends lost 6 bases at V and 0 bases at J; junction bases unmatched: 8. This CDR3 comprises 15 residues. Germline assignment: CDR1 MDHEN and CDR2 SYDVKM. CDR3 in amino acids: CASRTWGGSSYEQYF. In nucleotides, the CDR3 is TGTGCCAGCAGAACATGGGGGGGGAGCTCCTACGAGCAGTACTTC.

The gene calls are TRBV10-3 and TRBJ2-5, with a tentative D call TRBD2 (5 bases). The CDR3 loop spans 13 amino acids. Between the trimmed V and J ends, which lost 0 bases and 4 bases, there was a span of 6 bases. Germline CDR1 ENHRY, CDR2 SYGVKD. The CDR3 protein is CAISESGRETQYF. The CDR3 DNA sequence: TGTGCCATCAGTGAGTCGGGGAGAGAGACCCAGTACTTC.

The rearrangement joins TRBV19 to TRBJ2-1; 7 nucleotides agree with TRBD1. The CDR3 is made up of 15 amino acids. The V gene's germline CDR1 is LNHDA and CDR2 SQIVND (reference sequence). After removal of 5 bases from V and 2 bases from J, the junction contained 6 bases not matched to a gene. The CDR3 spells CASSSQRGPYNEQFF. The DNA of the CDR3 is TGTGCCAGTAGTTCCCAAAGGGGGCCCTACAATGAGCAGTTCTTC.

CDR3 amino acids: CASSYPRRGETQYF. CDR3 in DNA: TGTGCCAGCAGTTACCCGCGTAGAGGGGAGACCCAGTACTTC. The gene calls are TRBV6-6 and TRBJ2-5, with TRBD2 as a possible D gene (5 bases). CDR3 size: 14 residues. Trimming left V 2 bases short and J 5 bases short, with 12 bases between. Per germline, CDR1 MNHNY and CDR2 SVGAGI (reference sequence).

The chain uses TRBV10-3 and TRBJ2-3; 11 bases match TRBD2. V dropped 2 bases and J dropped 4; count of bases not matched to a gene: 5. The CDR3 runs to 16 residues. CDR1 is ENHRY, CDR2 SYGVKD, per germline. The CDR3 sequence is CAISERSGRAADTQYF. The CDR3 DNA reads as TGTGCCATCAGTGAGCGTAGCGGGAGGGCCGCAGATACGCAGTATTTT.

The genes are TRBV3-1 (or the pseudogene TRBV3-2) and TRBJ2-7; 7 bases fit TRBD1. This CDR3 contains 18 residues. V lost 5 bases to trimming and J lost 3 bases; unmatched junction nucleotides: 19. The germline CDR1 and CDR2 sequences are LGHDT and YNNKEL (reference sequence). CDR3: CASSSREAPRGLNYEQYF. The CDR3 DNA follows: TGTGCCAGCAGCTCCCGTGAGGCGCCCAGGGGGTTAAACTACGAGCAGTACTTC.

V is TRBV24-1 and J is TRBJ2-1; a possible D gene is TRBD1 (5 bases). The V gene lost 4 bases and the J gene lost 8 bases, with 11 bases spanning the gap. Germline CDR1 KGHDR, CDR2 SFDVKD. This CDR3 comprises 13 residues. CDR3 region: CATSEFLGDEQFF. CDR3 coding DNA: TGTGCCACCAGTGAATTCCTAGGGGATGAGCAGTTCTTC.

The rearrangement links TRBV9 to TRBJ1-2; D not resolved. V lost 4 bases and J 7 bases, leaving 20 bases between the germline ends. There are 15 residues in the CDR3. Germline loops: CDR1 SGDLS, CDR2 YYNGEE. The CDR3 bases are TGTGCCAGCAGCCCCCTGACCACTCTAAGCGGTGGCTACACCTTC. This codes for CASSPLTTLSGGYTF.

The chain uses TRBV6-5 and TRBJ1-6, with 7 bases matching TRBD1. Trimming removed 2 bases from V and 6 bases from J; junction bases left unmatched: 4. The CDR3 is made up of 15 amino acids. CDR1 is MNHEY and CDR2 is SVGAGI in the germline V gene. The DNA of the CDR3 is TGTGCCAGCAGTTACCGACAGGGTTTTAATTCACCCCTCCACTTT. This translates into CASSYRQGFNSPLHF.